These 18 T cell receptor beta chains were all obtained from the same sample, sequenced in a study of cytomegalovirus exposure and HLA in healthy donors. Profiled with immunoSEQ multiplex PCR; TCRdb holds only in-frame clones, not every one. The table shows approximately 170,000 clones, with roughly 80% occurring only once. Input material: PBMCs. Source of these receptors: a man aged 25-45 years in good health and CMV-seropositive.

The rearrangement uses TRBV18 and TRBJ1-2; D possibly corresponds to TRBD1 (6 bases). Germline V gene lookup returns CDR1 KGHSH and CDR2 LQKENI. The CDR3 has 15 residues. V dropped 4 bases and J dropped 1 base, with 13 bases sitting between them. This CDR3 reads CASSLTRGNNYGYTF. The CDR3 nucleotides are TGTGCCAGCTCACTAACCAGGGGAAATAACTATGGCTACACCTTC.

This chain joins TRBV20-1 and TRBJ2-1, with D uncertain. The ends were cut back, 4 bases at V and 5 bases at J, with 6 bases in the middle. Germline CDR1 reads DFQATT; CDR2 reads SNEGSKA (reference sequence). This CDR3 contains 11 residues. CDR3 DNA: TGCAGTGCTATCCCGGACAATGAGCAGTTCTTC. Translating gives CSAIPDNEQFF.

This clone was picked up many times. The V gene is TRBV7-9, the J gene TRBJ2-7; D gene unclear. The V and J ends lost 7 bases and 0 bases respectively, with 16 bases between them. CDR3 size: 15 residues. Germline V gene sequence: CDR1 SEHNR, CDR2 FQNEAQ (reference sequence). CDR3 nucleotides: TGTGCCAGCAACCTCCGAGGCCAGAACTCCTACGAGCAGTACTTC. Translation: CASNLRGQNSYEQYF.

The chain uses TRBV7-6 and TRBJ2-3; 9 nucleotides line up with TRBD2. Germline CDR1 reads SGHVS; CDR2 reads FNYEAQ. Trimming took 5 bases from V and 2 from J; bases not matched to a gene: 14. This CDR3 contains 18 residues. CDR3 in amino acids: CASSVGVRLAEVTDTQYF. The CDR3 DNA reads as TGTGCCAGCAGCGTAGGGGTTCGACTAGCGGAAGTCACAGATACGCAGTATTTT.

This chain connects TRBV27 to TRBJ1-1, with 8 bases lining up with TRBD1. With V trimmed by 5 bases and J by 1 base, 9 bases remained unmatched. Germline V gene sequence: CDR1 MNHEY, CDR2 SMNVEV (reference sequence). The CDR3 spans 16 residues. The CDR3 here is CASSPRTGRGNTEAFF. The CDR3 DNA sequence: TGTGCCAGCAGTCCGCGGACAGGGCGAGGGAACACTGAAGCTTTCTTT.

The chain uses TRBV29-1 and TRBJ2-1; D is unclear. The germline V gene encodes CDR1 SQVTM and CDR2 ANQGSEA. CDR3 size: 13 residues. V lost 4 bases and J 0 bases, leaving 7 bases between the germline ends. The CDR3 loop reads CSVAKSSYNEQFF. As DNA, the CDR3 is TGCAGCGTTGCTAAGAGCTCCTACAATGAGCAGTTCTTC.

Only one count was recorded for this clone. V is TRBV27 and J is TRBJ2-1; D unclear. CDR3 length equals 14 residues. Trimming pared 5 bases from V and 5 bases from J, leaving 13 bases between. CDR1 and CDR2 from the germline V gene are MNHEY and SMNVEV (reference sequence). The CDR3 spells CASSGRVMNNEQFF. In DNA, the CDR3 is TGTGCCAGCAGTGGCCGGGTTATGAACAATGAGCAGTTCTTC.

The V and J genes are TRBV6-5 and TRBJ1-4; tentative D call: TRBD1 (5 bases). The germline V and J ends were trimmed by 7 bases and 8 bases, with 17 bases remaining between them. CDR3 length equals 14 residues. Germline V gene sequence: CDR1 MNHEY, CDR2 SVGAGI. The CDR3 protein is CASTPGGVGEKLFF. The CDR3 DNA sequence: TGTGCCAGCACCCCCGGGGGGGTAGGGGAAAAACTGTTTTTT.

The chain employs TRBV5-1 and TRBJ2-2; TRBD1 matches 9 bases. CDR3 length: 17 amino acids. Germline values: CDR1 SGHRS, CDR2 YFSETQ. Unmatched junction bases numbered 7, after V lost 2 bases and J lost 2 bases. The CDR3 region is CASSLTGGILNTGELFF. Written as DNA, the CDR3 is TGCGCCAGCAGCTTAACAGGGGGCATACTAAACACCGGGGAGCTGTTTTTT.

The chain recombines TRBV4-1 with TRBJ1-2; unclear D gene. Germline values: CDR1 MGHRA, CDR2 YSYEKL. The length of the CDR3 is 14 residues. Between the trimmed V and J ends, which lost 0 bases and 3 bases, there was a span of 8 bases. CDR3 in amino acids: CASSQEGTYYGYTF. The CDR3 DNA is TGCGCCAGCAGCCAAGAGGGCACCTACTATGGCTACACCTTC.

V usage is TRBV21-1 and J usage is TRBJ2-1; the table's D call TRBD2 went unverified against the DNA. TRBV21-1 is flagged as a pseudogene. The CDR3 consists of 17 residues. The CDR3 DNA sequence: TGTGCCAGCAGGGAGAAGCGGACTAGCGGGTGGCTCGATGAGCAGTTCTTC. Translated, it gives CASREKRTSGWLDEQFF.

V usage is TRBV7-8 and J usage is TRBJ2-1, with 12 positions matching TRBD1. Germline CDR1 SGHVS, CDR2 FQNEAQ. The CDR3 consists of 21 residues. The ends lost 4 bases at V and 6 bases at J; junction bases unmatched: 22. As DNA, the CDR3 is TGTGCCAGCAGCTCCCCGGCCGGGACAGGGGGCCTGATGAGCGTCCCCAATGAGCAGTTCTTC. Its protein product is CASSSPAGTGGLMSVPNEQFF.

The gene calls are TRBV4-3 and TRBJ2-1; possibly TRBD2 for D (6 bases). Trimming took 0 bases from V and 8 from J, leaving 14 bases between them. Germline CDR1 and CDR2: LGHNA and YSLEER. The length of the CDR3 is 15 residues. In DNA form, the CDR3 reads TGCGCCAGCAGCCAAGAACTCTCGGGGAGGCATGAGCAGTTCTTC. Encoded protein: CASSQELSGRHEQFF.

V gene TRBV30 combines with J gene TRBJ2-3, with 12 nucleotides matching TRBD2. The CDR3 totals 17 residues. The germline V gene has CDR1 GTSNPN and CDR2 SVGIG (reference sequence). V lost 2 bases to trimming and J lost 0 bases; unmatched junction nucleotides: 6. CDR3 region: CAWSPRTSGVSTDTQYF. DNA for the CDR3: TGTGCCTGGAGTCCCAGGACTAGCGGGGTTAGCACAGATACGCAGTATTTT.

This clone was recorded only once. The chain carries TRBV7-2 and TRBJ2-1; D not resolved. Trimming pared 10 bases from V and 5 bases from J, leaving 3 bases between. CDR3 length: 9 amino acids. The V gene's germline CDR1 is SGHTA and CDR2 FQGNSA. The CDR3 spells CANNNEQFF. In DNA, the CDR3 is TGTGCCAACAACAATGAGCAGTTCTTC. Combining the CDR3 with reference TRBV7-2 and TRBJ2-1 gives the whole variable domain GAGVSQSPSNKVTEKGKDVELRCDPISGHTALYWYRQSLGQGLEFLIYFQGNSAPDKSGLPSDRFSAERTGGSVSTLTIQRTQQEDSAVYLCANNNEQFFGPGTRLTVL.

This chain uses TRBV4-1 with TRBJ1-1; TRBD1 matches at 10 bases. Germline V gene data show CDR1 as MGHRA and CDR2 as YSYEKL. J lost 3 bases, V lost 0 bases, and 7 bases had no gene match. This CDR3 comprises 17 residues. Here the CDR3 reads CASSQERGTGADTEAFF. CDR3 bases: TGCGCCAGCAGCCAAGAAAGGGGGACAGGGGCGGACACTGAAGCTTTCTTT.

The chain carries TRBV5-1 and TRBJ2-7; 11 bases are a match to TRBD1. The CDR3 consists of 16 residues. CDR1 is SGHRS and CDR2 is YFSETQ in the germline V gene. V lost 5 bases to trimming and J lost 0 bases; unmatched junction nucleotides: 7. The CDR3: CASRQLGTGGSYEQYF. CDR3 in DNA: TGCGCCAGCAGACAACTAGGGACAGGGGGCTCCTACGAGCAGTACTTC.

This clone was picked up a small number of times. The chain employs TRBV27 and TRBJ2-7; 12 bases are a match to TRBD2. Unmatched junction bases numbered 3, after V lost 3 bases and J lost 6 bases. The CDR3 runs to 14 residues. Germline-derived CDR1 and CDR2 are MNHEY and SMNVEV (reference sequence). The DNA for the CDR3 is TGTGCCAGCAGTTTTAAGGGACTAGCGGGCGAGCAGTACTTC. Translation gives CASSFKGLAGEQYF.